This T cell receptor beta chain was sequenced during a study of brain T cells in children with intractable seizures. Repertoires were generated with immunoSEQ multiplex PCR, while TCRdb's copy carries only in-frame clones and drops some. This table holds about 340,000 clones, about 94% found once. Trimming shortened V by 7 bases and J by 4 bases, and 7 bases separated the two germline ends. CDR1 is SNHLY, CDR2 FYNNEI, per germline. The length of the CDR3 is 11 residues. The time point is: blood from clinic visit 5 months post-surgery; TSC patient then seizure free. The chain recombines TRBV2 with TRBJ2-5; the D is unclear. The sequencing here drew on peripheral blood, taken approximately 5 months after surgery. The clonotype was recovered from a boy under three years old with tuberous sclerosis and intractable seizures. CDR3 DNA: TGTGCCAGCAATAGTGGAGAGACCCAGTACTTC. Its protein product is CASNSGETQYF.